This TCR beta chain originates from a study of blood T cell repertoires in COVID-19. Study in general: Acute and convalescent COVID-19 samples came from the United States, Italy and Spain. Sources were T cells, B-cell-depleted T cells, or PBMCs; the material itself was cDNA or gDNA.

The table came from immunoSEQ multiplex PCR; TCRdb's copy has only in-frame clones and leaves some out. The sample has 150,000 or so clones, around 81% seen once; the top ten hold 8% to 13%. V lost 2 bases to trimming and J lost 8 bases, with 9 bases between them. Germline loops: CDR1 KGHSH, CDR2 LQKENI. The CDR3 is 12 residues long. This clonotype originated in a man aged 55 to 69 with active or convalescent COVID-19. Sample: peripheral blood. The genes are TRBV18 and TRBJ1-2; tentative D call: TRBD1 (5 bases). The CDR3 region is CASSPGGDGYTF. Here the CDR3 DNA reads TGTGCCAGCTCACCAGGAGGGGACGGCTACACCTTC.